Each of the 30 T cell receptor beta chains below was sequenced from the same sample in a study of blood T cells in healthy people across ages (dated by TCRdb to about 2015). Preparation of the library involved 5' RACE. Sequencer: Illumina HiSeq 2500. A second PCR of 7 to 11 cycles was performed with a sample-barcoded 5' primer and a J-beta primer mix. TCRdb reanalyzed the raw reads on its own, using fastp at Q25 for trimming and MiXCR for clone calling, and kept in-frame beta chains. When rows share a CDR3 protein, they turn into one entry using the most common DNA and genes. The sample table holds roughly 1,800,000 distinct CDR3 sequences, of which around half were seen once. Less than 2.5% of the sample is in the top ten clones. The material sequenced was blood. The receptors originated from a woman aged 35 to 49 in good health.

The chain links TRBV7-2 to TRBJ2-1, with D perhaps matching TRBD2 (6 bases). Between the trimmed V and J ends, which lost 4 bases and 7 bases, there was a span of 17 bases. The germline V gene encodes CDR1 SGHTA and CDR2 FQGNSA. This CDR3 has 15 amino acids. CDR3 amino acids: CASSYPGLEGNEQFF. DNA of the CDR3: TGTGCCAGCAGCTACCCGGGACTCGAAGGAAATGAGCAGTTCTTC.

The genes are TRBV4-3 and TRBJ2-1; D not resolved. The J call may be mistaken, given a closer DNA end match to TRBJ2-7. The CDR3 runs to 16 residues. The germline V gene encodes CDR1 LGHNA and CDR2 YSLEER. CDR3 in amino acids: CASSQESYGLGNEQYF. In DNA form, the CDR3 reads TGCGCCAGCAGCCAAGAGTCATACGGGCTAGGGAATGAGCAGTACTTC.

This clonotype came up a few times. The genes are TRBV4-2 and TRBJ2-7; D ambiguous. V was pared by 0 bases and J by 1 base, with 10 bases between. The CDR3 is 15 amino acids. Germline CDR1 LGHNA, CDR2 YNFKEQ. The CDR3 loop is CASSQEVHRSYEQYF. The DNA for the CDR3 is TGTGCCAGCAGCCAAGAAGTACATCGATCCTACGAGCAGTACTTC.

The rearrangement links TRBV15 to TRBJ1-5; D is possibly TRBD1 (5 bases). This CDR3 is 15 amino acids long. Between the trimmed V and J ends, which lost 0 bases and 3 bases, there was a span of 9 bases. Germline assignment: CDR1 LNHNV and CDR2 YYDKDF (reference sequence). This CDR3 reads CATSRDRENNQPQHF. The DNA for the CDR3 is TGTGCCACCAGCAGAGACAGGGAGAACAATCAGCCCCAGCATTTT.

The V gene is TRBV28, the J gene TRBJ1-5; no reliable D call. The germline CDR1 and CDR2 sequences are MDHEN and SYDVKM. The length of the CDR3 is 13 residues. The ends were cut back, 5 bases at V and 4 bases at J, with 9 bases in the middle. CDR3 amino acids: CASSIQINQPQHF. CDR3 DNA: TGTGCCAGCAGTATACAGATAAATCAGCCCCAGCATTTT.

This chain uses TRBV27 with TRBJ2-7; 9 bases map to TRBD2. Germline CDR1 is MNHEY and CDR2 is SMNVEV (reference sequence). This CDR3 is built from 12 residues. The V segment lost 8 bases and the J segment 5 bases; nucleotides outside the gene matches: 4. The CDR3 region has the DNA TGTGCCAGCGGAGCGGGGGGCGACGAGCAGTACTTC. The encoded protein is CASGAGGDEQYF.

This rearrangement joins TRBV7-2 to TRBJ1-2; possible D gene TRBD1, 6 bases. V shed 1 base and J shed 5 bases, with 17 bases lying between them. CDR1 is SGHTA and CDR2 is FQGNSA in the germline V gene. The CDR3 totals 16 residues. The CDR3 coding sequence is TGTGCCAGCAGCTTAGGAGGCTCGGGGGCGCGGTATGGCTACACCTTC. This sequence encodes CASSLGGSGARYGYTF.

This chain joins TRBV28 and TRBJ2-5; D is perhaps TRBD1 (8 bases). The CDR3 covers 16 residues. Per germline, CDR1 MDHEN and CDR2 SYDVKM. V lost 5 bases, J lost 5 bases, and 21 bases lay in between. The CDR3 reads CASSIKQGGIWETQYF. DNA of the CDR3: TGTGCCAGCAGTATAAAACAGGGGGGGATTTGGGAGACCCAGTACTTC.

The chain employs TRBV7-9 and TRBJ1-2; the match to TRBD1 covers 10 bases. Germline V gives CDR1 SEHNR, CDR2 FQNEAQ (reference sequence). The CDR3 spans 15 residues. The trim removed 5 bases at V and 5 bases at J, leaving 8 bases unmatched. The CDR3 DNA reads as TGTGCCAGCAGCGAAATGCCGGGACAGGGGTATGGCTACACCTTC. This translates into CASSEMPGQGYGYTF.

V usage is TRBV12-3 or TRBV12-4 and J usage is TRBJ2-1; 13 nucleotides align to TRBD2. The CDR3 is 16 amino acids. V lost 6 bases and J lost 9; bases outside the gene matches: 11. The CDR3 sequence: CASRKAGLAGVSEQFF. In DNA form, the CDR3 reads TGTGCCAGCAGGAAAGCCGGACTAGCGGGGGTGAGTGAGCAGTTCTTC.

This clonotype was observed a handful of times. CDR3 residues: CASSQASGGRYNEQFF. CDR3 bases: TGTGCCAGCAGCCAGGCTAGCGGGGGGCGATACAATGAGCAGTTCTTC. The chain uses TRBV3-1 and TRBJ2-1, with TRBD2 matching over 11 bases. Germline loops: CDR1 LGHDT, CDR2 YNNKEL (reference sequence). The CDR3 has 16 residues. With V trimmed by 3 bases and J by 4 bases, 5 bases remained unmatched.

This clonotype appeared once. A much larger clonotype is one base distant, so this may be a read error. CDR3 sequence (DNA): TGTGCCACCAGCAGAGACCTGGGGTGGGCGCAGTATTTT. Amino acids: CATSRDLGWAQYF. The genes are TRBV15 and TRBJ2-3; D unclear. Germline CDR1 reads LNHNV; CDR2 reads YYDKDF (reference sequence). V lost 0 bases to trimming and J lost 10 bases, with 11 bases between them. CDR3 length equals 13 residues.

This clonotype was seen a few times. This chain joins TRBV11-1 and TRBJ2-3; the D is unclear. CDR3 size: 14 residues. V was shortened by 5 bases and J by 4 bases, with 13 bases between the two germline ends. From germline, CDR1 is SGHAT and CDR2 FQDESV (reference sequence). The CDR3 reads CASSLSPGADTQYF. CDR3 in DNA: TGTGCCAGCAGCCTTTCCCCCGGCGCAGATACGCAGTATTTT.

In its sample, this clonotype was seen once. V usage is TRBV7-2 and J usage is TRBJ1-4; D is unclear. The CDR3 has 15 residues. The V and J ends lost 4 bases and 3 bases respectively, with 12 bases between them. Germline V gene sequence: CDR1 SGHTA, CDR2 FQGNSA. The CDR3 DNA reads TGTGCCAGCAGCTGGGCAGGCGGGGCTAATGAAAAACTGTTTTTT. The encoded protein is CASSWAGGANEKLFF.

This clonotype was seen at least ten times. This sequence joins TRBV7-2 and TRBJ2-7; D perhaps matches TRBD1 (5 bases). The V end was cut by 4 bases, the J end by 2 bases, with 9 bases between. The length of the CDR3 is 13 residues. Germline V gene data show CDR1 as SGHTA and CDR2 as FQGNSA. The CDR3 sequence is CASSSQGTYEQYF. CDR3 sequence (DNA): TGTGCCAGCAGCTCTCAGGGAACCTACGAGCAGTACTTC.

This clonotype was recorded a few times. The junction shows a germline mismatch at one end, possibly a read error. The V gene is TRBV6-5, the J gene TRBJ2-1; weak D call: TRBD1 (5 bases). CDR1 MNHEY and CDR2 SVGAGI come from the germline V gene. This CDR3 spans 13 amino acids. CDR3 loop: CASRQASFNEQFF. The CDR3 DNA is TGTGCCAGCAGACAGGCCTCCTTCAATGAGCAGTTCTTC.

This clonotype was observed many times. The CDR3, as DNA: TGTGCCAGCAGTTACTCGACAGGGGGGGAGACCCAGTACTTC. It codes for CASSYSTGGETQYF. V and J are TRBV6-2 or TRBV6-3 and TRBJ2-5; 9 nucleotides agree with TRBD1. The CDR3 consists of 14 residues. CDR1 and CDR2 (germline): MNHEY, SVGEGT. J gave up 5 bases and V 0 bases, and 1 base lay outside the gene matches.

In its sample, this clonotype was seen a few times. This chain joins TRBV29-1 and TRBJ2-3; D not resolved. V was pared by 7 bases and J by 6 bases, with 8 bases between. Germline lookup yields CDR1 SQVTM and CDR2 ANQGSEA. This CDR3 contains 10 residues. The CDR3 nucleotides read TGCAGCGGGCTCAAGGATACGCAGTATTTT. As protein: CSGLKDTQYF.

The genes are TRBV7-3 and TRBJ2-5; 8 bases match TRBD1. V was clipped by 2 bases and J by 2 bases; unmatched bases: 10. Germline CDR1 and CDR2: SGHTA and FQGTGA. CDR3 length equals 17 residues. The CDR3 loop is CASSLPGQGASQETQYF. CDR3 bases: TGTGCCAGCAGCTTACCCGGACAGGGAGCATCGCAAGAGACCCAGTACTTC.

The chain joins TRBV7-6 to TRBJ2-3; weak D call: TRBD1 (5 bases). This CDR3 region has 16 residues. CDR1 and CDR2 from the germline V gene are SGHVS and FNYEAQ. Trimming removed 1 base at V and 0 bases at J, with 11 bases between. The CDR3 here is CASSLGAGLSTDTQYF. The CDR3 DNA sequence: TGTGCCAGCAGCTTAGGGGCAGGGCTGAGCACAGATACGCAGTATTTT.

The chain couples TRBV9 to TRBJ2-5, with a possible D match to TRBD1 (5 bases). The CDR3 extends over 16 amino acids. Germline-derived CDR1 and CDR2 are SGDLS and YYNGEE. The V gene lost 4 bases and the J gene lost 0 bases, with 16 bases spanning the gap. The CDR3 nucleotides read TGTGCCAGCAGCTCCGACCGGACAACCCACCAAGAGACCCAGTACTTC. The encoded protein is CASSSDRTTHQETQYF. Together with reference TRBV9 and TRBJ2-5, the CDR3 gives the full variable domain: DSGVTQTPKHLITATGQRVTLRCSPRSGDLSVYWYQQSLDQGLQFLIQYYNGEERAKGNILERFSAQQFPDLHSELNLSSLELGDSALYFCASSSDRTTHQETQYFGPGTRLLVL.

The rearrangement uses TRBV6-4 and TRBJ2-3, with D unclear. Trimming cost V 0 bases and J 3 bases, with 4 bases left between them. The CDR3 consists of 13 residues. In germline, CDR1 is MRHNA, CDR2 SNTAGT. Here the CDR3 DNA reads TGTGCCAGCAGTGACTCGTTAACAGATACGCAGTATTTT. Its protein product is CASSDSLTDTQYF.

CDR3 amino acids: CASRAGTRSDTQYF. CDR3 DNA: TGTGCCAGCAGAGCCGGGACTCGGTCGGATACGCAGTATTTT. The chain uses TRBV6-1 and TRBJ2-3; D might be TRBD2 (6 bases). The CDR3 contains 14 residues. From germline, CDR1 is MNHNS and CDR2 SASEGT. The V end lost 6 bases, the J end lost 6 bases, and 16 bases lay between the germline ends.

This clonotype has more than one count but fewer than ten. CDR3: CATRPSGTDTQYF. In nucleotides, the CDR3 is TGTGCCACCAGGCCGTCGGGCACAGATACGCAGTATTTT. This chain connects TRBV24-1 to TRBJ2-3; D is uncertain. The CDR3 loop spans 13 amino acids. V lost 7 bases to trimming and J lost 1 base, with 8 bases between them. CDR1 and CDR2 (germline): KGHDR, SFDVKD.

The rearrangement joins TRBV9 to TRBJ2-1; 7 nucleotides agree with TRBD2. The ends lost 7 bases at V and 7 bases at J; junction bases unmatched: 14. Germline CDR1 and CDR2: SGDLS and YYNGEE. The CDR3 is made up of 15 amino acids. CDR3 in DNA: TGTGCCAGCGGCGACTCGGCGGGGGTCGAAAATGAGCAGTTCTTC. It is translated as CASGDSAGVENEQFF.

J is TRBJ2-1 and V is TRBV18, with 10 bases matching TRBD1. The J call is doubtful: the DNA matches TRBJ2-7 better. CDR1 is KGHSH and CDR2 is LQKENI in the germline V gene. The length of the CDR3 is 15 residues. DNA for the CDR3: TGTGCCAGCTTCCCGGGACAGGGGCGTTACAATGAGCAGTACTTC. Translation: CASFPGQGRYNEQYF.

The rearrangement joins TRBV6-6 to TRBJ1-1; D is unclear. This CDR3 has 14 amino acids. From germline, CDR1 is MNHNY and CDR2 SVGAGI (reference sequence). The V end was cut by 4 bases, the J end by 4 bases, with 13 bases between. The CDR3 sequence: CASSSTREGTEAFF. The CDR3 coding sequence is TGTGCCAGCAGTTCTACTAGGGAGGGCACTGAAGCTTTCTTT.

This clonotype has more than one count but fewer than ten. The V call is TRBV9, the J call TRBJ2-5, with TRBD1 identical over 7 bases. This CDR3 has 15 amino acids. Trimming removed 2 bases from V and 5 bases from J; junction bases left unmatched: 9. The germline gives CDR1 SGDLS, CDR2 YYNGEE. CDR3 sequence: CASSVSGGVGETQYF. CDR3 DNA sequence: TGTGCCAGCAGCGTCTCAGGGGGAGTCGGGGAGACCCAGTACTTC.

This clonotype was counted a few times. The gene calls are TRBV12-3 or TRBV12-4 and TRBJ1-2; maybe TRBD1 (6 bases). Trimming cost V 4 bases and J 6 bases, with 18 bases left between them. The CDR3 has 15 amino acids. The CDR3 region is CASSSNRGFGNGYTF. CDR3 sequence (DNA): TGTGCCAGCAGTTCGAATAGGGGGTTTGGTAATGGCTACACCTTC.

A single count supports this clonotype. J is TRBJ2-7 and V is TRBV6-1; D is ambiguous. Germline-derived CDR1 and CDR2 are MNHNS and SASEGT. The CDR3 has 15 amino acids. V lost 1 base, J lost 1 base, and 11 bases lay in between. The CDR3 protein is CASSEVGHGSYEQYF. The CDR3 nucleotides read TGTGCCAGCAGTGAAGTGGGCCATGGGTCCTACGAGCAGTACTTC.